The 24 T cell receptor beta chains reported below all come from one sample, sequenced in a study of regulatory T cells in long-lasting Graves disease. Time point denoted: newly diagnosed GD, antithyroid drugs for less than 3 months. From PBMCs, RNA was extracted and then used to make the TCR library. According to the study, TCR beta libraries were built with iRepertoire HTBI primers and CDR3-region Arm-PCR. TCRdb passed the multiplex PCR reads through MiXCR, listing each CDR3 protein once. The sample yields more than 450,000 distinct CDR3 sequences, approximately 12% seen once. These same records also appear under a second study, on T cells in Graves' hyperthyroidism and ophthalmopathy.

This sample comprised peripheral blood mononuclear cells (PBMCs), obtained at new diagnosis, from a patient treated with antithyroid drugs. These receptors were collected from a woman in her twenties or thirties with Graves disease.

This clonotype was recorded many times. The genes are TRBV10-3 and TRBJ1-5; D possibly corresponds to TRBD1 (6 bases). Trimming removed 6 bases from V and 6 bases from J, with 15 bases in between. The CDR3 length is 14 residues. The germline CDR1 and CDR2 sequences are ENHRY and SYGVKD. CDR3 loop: CAIRGHQRGQPQHF. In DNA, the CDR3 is TGTGCCATCAGGGGACACCAGAGAGGTCAGCCCCAGCATTTT.

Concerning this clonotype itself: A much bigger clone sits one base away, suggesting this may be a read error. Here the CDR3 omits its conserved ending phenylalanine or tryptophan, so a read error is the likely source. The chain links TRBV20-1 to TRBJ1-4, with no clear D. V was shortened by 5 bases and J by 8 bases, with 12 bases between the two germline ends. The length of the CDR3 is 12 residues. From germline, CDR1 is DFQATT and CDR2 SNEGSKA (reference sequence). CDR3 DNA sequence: TGCAGTGCTTCTGACTCCTGGGAAAAACTGTTTTCT. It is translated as CSASDSWEKLFS.

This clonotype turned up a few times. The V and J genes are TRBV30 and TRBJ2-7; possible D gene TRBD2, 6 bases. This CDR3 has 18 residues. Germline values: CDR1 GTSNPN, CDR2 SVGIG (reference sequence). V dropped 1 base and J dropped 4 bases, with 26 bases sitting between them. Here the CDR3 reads CAWSGLHRRGSGRYEQYF. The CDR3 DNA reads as TGTGCCTGGAGTGGCCTACATCGTCGGGGTAGCGGCAGGTACGAGCAGTACTTC.

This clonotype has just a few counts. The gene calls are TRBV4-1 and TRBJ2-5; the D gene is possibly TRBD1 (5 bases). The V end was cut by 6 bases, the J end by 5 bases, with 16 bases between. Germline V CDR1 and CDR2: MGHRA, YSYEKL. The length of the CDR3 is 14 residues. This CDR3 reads CASSHTGAGETQYF. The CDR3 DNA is TGCGCCAGCAGTCATACAGGAGCTGGGGAGACCCAGTACTTC.

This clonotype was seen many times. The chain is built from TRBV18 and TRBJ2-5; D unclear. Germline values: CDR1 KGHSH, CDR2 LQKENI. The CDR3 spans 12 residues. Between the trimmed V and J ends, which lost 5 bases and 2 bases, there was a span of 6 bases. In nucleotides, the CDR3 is TGTGCCAGCTCAGTCAAACAAGAGACCCAGTACTTC. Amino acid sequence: CASSVKQETQYF. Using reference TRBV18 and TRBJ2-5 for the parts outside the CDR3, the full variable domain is NAGVMQNPRHLVRRRGQEARLRCSPMKGHSHVYWYRQLPEEGLKFMVYLQKENIIDESGMPKERFSAEFPKEGPSILRIQQVVRGDSAAYFCASSVKQETQYFGPGTRLLVL.

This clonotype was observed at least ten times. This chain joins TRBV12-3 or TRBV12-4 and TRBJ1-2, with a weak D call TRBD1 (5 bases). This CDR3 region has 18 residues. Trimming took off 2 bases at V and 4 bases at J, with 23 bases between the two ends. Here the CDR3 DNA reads TGTGCCAGCAGTTTAAGGGACCTCCCCCCGATGACCCGCTATGGCTACACCTTC. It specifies CASSLRDLPPMTRYGYTF.

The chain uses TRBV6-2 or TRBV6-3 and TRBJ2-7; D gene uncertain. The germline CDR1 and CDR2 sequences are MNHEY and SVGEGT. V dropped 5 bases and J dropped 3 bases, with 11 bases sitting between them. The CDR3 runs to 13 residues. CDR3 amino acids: CASSQGEVYEQYF. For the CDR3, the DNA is TGTGCCAGCAGTCAAGGTGAGGTCTACGAGCAGTACTTC.

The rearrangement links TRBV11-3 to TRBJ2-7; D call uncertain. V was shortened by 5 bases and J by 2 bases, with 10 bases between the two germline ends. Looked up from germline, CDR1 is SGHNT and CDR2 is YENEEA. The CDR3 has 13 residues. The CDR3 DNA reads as TGTGCCAGCAGCGGGCAGCGCGCCTACGAGCAGTACTTC. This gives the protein CASSGQRAYEQYF. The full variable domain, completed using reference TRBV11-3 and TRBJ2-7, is EAGVVQSPRYKIIEKKQPVAFWCNPISGHNTLYWYLQNLGQGPELLIRYENEEAVDDSQLPKDRFSAERLKGVDSTLKIQPAELGDSAVYLCASSGQRAYEQYFGPGTRLTVT.

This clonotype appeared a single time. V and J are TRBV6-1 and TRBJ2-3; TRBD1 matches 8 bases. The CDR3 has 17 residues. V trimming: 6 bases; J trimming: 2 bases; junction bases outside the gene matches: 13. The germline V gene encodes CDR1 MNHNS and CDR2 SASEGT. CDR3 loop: CASSRGQGAQATDTQYF. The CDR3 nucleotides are TGTGCCAGCAGCCGCGGACAGGGTGCCCAGGCCACAGATACGCAGTATTTT.

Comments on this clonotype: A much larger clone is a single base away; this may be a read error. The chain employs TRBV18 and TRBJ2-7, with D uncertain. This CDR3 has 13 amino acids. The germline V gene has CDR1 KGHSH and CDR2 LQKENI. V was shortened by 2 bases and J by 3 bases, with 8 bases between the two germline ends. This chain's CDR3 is CASSPRADYEQYF. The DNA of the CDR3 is TGTGCCAGCTCACCAAGGGCGGACTACGAGCAGTACTTC.

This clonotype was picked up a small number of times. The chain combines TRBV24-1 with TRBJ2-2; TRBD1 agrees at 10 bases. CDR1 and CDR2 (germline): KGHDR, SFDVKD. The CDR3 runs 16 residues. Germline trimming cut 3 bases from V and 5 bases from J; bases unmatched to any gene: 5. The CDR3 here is CATSDTGTGETGELFF. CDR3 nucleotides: TGTGCCACCAGTGATACCGGGACAGGGGAAACCGGGGAGCTGTTTTTT.

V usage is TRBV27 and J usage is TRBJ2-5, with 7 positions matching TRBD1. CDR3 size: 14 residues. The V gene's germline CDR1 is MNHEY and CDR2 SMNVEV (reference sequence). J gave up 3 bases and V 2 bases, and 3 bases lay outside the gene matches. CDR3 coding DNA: TGTGCCAGCAGTTTAGTGGGACAGAAAGAGACCCAGTACTTC. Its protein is CASSLVGQKETQYF.

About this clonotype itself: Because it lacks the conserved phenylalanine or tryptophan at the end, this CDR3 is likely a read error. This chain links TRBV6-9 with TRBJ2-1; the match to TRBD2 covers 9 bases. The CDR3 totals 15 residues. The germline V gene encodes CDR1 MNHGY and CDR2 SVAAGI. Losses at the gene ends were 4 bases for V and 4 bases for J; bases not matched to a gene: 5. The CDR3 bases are TGTGCCAGCAGTTTTAGCGGGAGAGTATACAATGAGCAGTTCCTC. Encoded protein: CASSFSGRVYNEQFL.

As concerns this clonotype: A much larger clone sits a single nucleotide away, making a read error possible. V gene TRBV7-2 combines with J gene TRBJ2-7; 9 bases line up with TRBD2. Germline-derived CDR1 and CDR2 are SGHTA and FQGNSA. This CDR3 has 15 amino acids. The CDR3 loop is CASSFPSGMNYEQCF. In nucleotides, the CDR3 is TGTGCCAGCAGCTTCCCTAGCGGGATGAACTACGAGCAGTGCTTC.

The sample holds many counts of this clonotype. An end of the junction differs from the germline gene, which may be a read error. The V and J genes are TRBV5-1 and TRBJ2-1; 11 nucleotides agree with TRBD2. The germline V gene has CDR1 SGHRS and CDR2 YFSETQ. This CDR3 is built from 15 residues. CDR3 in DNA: TGTGCCAGCAGCCCCACTAGCGGGGGCAACAATGAGCAGTTCTTC. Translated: CASSPTSGGNNEQFF. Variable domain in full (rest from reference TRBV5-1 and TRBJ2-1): KAGVTQTPRYLIKTRGQQVTLSCSPISGHRSVSWYQQTPGQGLQFLFEYFSETQRNKGNFPGRFSGRQFSNSRSEMNVSTLELGDSALYLCASSPTSGGNNEQFFGPGTRLTVL.

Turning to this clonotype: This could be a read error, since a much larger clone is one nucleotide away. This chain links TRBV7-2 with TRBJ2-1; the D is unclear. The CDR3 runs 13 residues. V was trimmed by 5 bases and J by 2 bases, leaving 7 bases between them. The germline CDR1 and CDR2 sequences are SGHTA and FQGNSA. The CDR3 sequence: CASSPRPYNEQFF. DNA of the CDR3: TGTGCCAGCAGCCCGCGACCCTACAATGAGCAGTTCTTC.

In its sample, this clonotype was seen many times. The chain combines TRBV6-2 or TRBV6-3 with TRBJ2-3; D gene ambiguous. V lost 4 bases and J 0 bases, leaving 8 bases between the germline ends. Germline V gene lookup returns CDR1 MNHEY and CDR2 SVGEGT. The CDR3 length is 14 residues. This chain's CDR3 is CASSFPRSTDTQYF. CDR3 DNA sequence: TGTGCCAGCAGTTTCCCCAGGAGCACAGATACGCAGTATTTT.

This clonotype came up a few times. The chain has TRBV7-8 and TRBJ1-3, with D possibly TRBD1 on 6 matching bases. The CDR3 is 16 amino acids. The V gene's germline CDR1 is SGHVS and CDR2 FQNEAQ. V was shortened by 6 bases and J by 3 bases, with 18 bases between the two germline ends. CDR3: CASRETGSGFGNTIYF. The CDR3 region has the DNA TGTGCCAGCAGGGAGACAGGTTCCGGGTTTGGAAACACCATATATTTT.

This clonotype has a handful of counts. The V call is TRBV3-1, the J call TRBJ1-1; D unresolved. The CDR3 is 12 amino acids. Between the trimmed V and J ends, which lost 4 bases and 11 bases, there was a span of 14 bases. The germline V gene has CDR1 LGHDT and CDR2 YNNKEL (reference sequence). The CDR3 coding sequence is TGTGCCAGCAGCCCCTTCGGACGGGATGCTTTCTTT. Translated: CASSPFGRDAFF.

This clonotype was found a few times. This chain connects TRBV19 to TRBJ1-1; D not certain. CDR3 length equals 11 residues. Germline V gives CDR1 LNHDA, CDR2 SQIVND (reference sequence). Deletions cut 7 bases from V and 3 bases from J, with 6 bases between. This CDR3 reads CASKVHTEAFF. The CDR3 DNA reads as TGTGCCAGTAAAGTTCACACTGAAGCTTTCTTT. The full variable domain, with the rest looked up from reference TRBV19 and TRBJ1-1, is DGGITQSPKYLFRKEGQNVTLSCEQNLNHDAMYWYRQDPGQGLRLIYYSQIVNDFQKGDIAEGYSVSREKKESFPLTVTSAQKNPTAFYLCASKVHTEAFFGQGTRLTVV.

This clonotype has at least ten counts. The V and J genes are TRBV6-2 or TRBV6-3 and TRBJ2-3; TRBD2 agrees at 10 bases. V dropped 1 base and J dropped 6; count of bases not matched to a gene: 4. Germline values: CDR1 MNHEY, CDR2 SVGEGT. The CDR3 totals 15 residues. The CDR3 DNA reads TGTGCCAGCAGTTACTTAGCGGGAGGTACGGATACGCAGTATTTT. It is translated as CASSYLAGGTDTQYF.

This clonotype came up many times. The CDR3 region is CASSPRGASMNTEAFF. For the CDR3, the DNA is TGTGCCAGCAGTCCGAGGGGGGCGTCCATGAACACTGAAGCTTTCTTT. The rearrangement uses TRBV12-3 or TRBV12-4 and TRBJ1-1; weak D call: TRBD1 (6 bases). Trimming left V 5 bases short and J 0 bases short, with 16 bases between. The length of the CDR3 is 16 residues.

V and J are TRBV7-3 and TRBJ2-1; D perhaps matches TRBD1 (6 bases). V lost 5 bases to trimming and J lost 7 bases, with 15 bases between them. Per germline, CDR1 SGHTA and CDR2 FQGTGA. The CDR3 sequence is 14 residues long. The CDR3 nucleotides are TGTGCCAGCAGCCCCGGACAGTCTGGGAATGAGCAGTTCTTC. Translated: CASSPGQSGNEQFF. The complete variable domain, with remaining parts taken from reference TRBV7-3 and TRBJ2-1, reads GAGVSQTPSNKVTEKGKYVELRCDPISGHTALYWYRQSLGQGPEFLIYFQGTGAADDSGLPNDRFFAVRPEGSVSTLKIQRTERGDSAVYLCASSPGQSGNEQFFGPGTRLTVL.

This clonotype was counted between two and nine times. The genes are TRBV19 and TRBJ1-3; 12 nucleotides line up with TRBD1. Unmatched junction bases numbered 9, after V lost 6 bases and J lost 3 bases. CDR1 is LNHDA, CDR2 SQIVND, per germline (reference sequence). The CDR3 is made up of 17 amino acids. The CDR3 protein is CASSNPGQGAGGNTIYF. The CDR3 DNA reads TGTGCCAGTAGCAACCCGGGACAGGGGGCCGGTGGAAACACCATATATTTT.